The T cell receptor (beta chain) under discussion was sequenced for a study of cytomegalovirus exposure and HLA in healthy donors. Study-level points and caveats: It has been reported that TCR beta sequences accurately predicted the HLA-A and HLA-B alleles of most subjects. The listing of approximately 160 TCR beta chains classed them as cytomegalovirus-associated.

Researchers ran the PCR with 60 Vbeta and 13 Jbeta primers. The data were produced by immunoSEQ multiplex PCR, yet TCRdb's version contains in-frame clones alone and is incomplete. The table shows some 160,000 clones, with approximately 70% occurring only once. The ends lost 4 bases at V and 4 bases at J; junction bases unmatched: 12. This CDR3 comprises 16 residues. Per germline, CDR1 PRHDT and CDR2 FYEKMQ (reference sequence). The count of this clone is one. What it binds is not known. Input material: PBMCs. This chain links TRBV13 with TRBJ2-7, with 8 nucleotides matching TRBD2. This TCR came from a woman aged 18-29 years in good health and CMV-seropositive. Written as DNA, the CDR3 is TGTGCCAGCAGCTCCACCTCCCAGCGGGGGCCGTACGAGCAGTACTTC. This translates into CASSSTSQRGPYEQYF.